Below are 6 T cell receptor beta chains sequenced from a single sample in a study of T cell responses to AZD1222 COVID-19 vaccine. Sequencing was performed with immunoSEQ multiplex PCR; in TCRdb, only in-frame clones are kept and a portion is missing. The data hold some 140,000 clones, with roughly 90% observed a single time. Specimen: peripheral blood, collected on day 0 of AZD1222 vaccination. These receptors all come from an adult in good health.

The chain links TRBV7-8 to TRBJ2-7, with 8 positions matching TRBD1. Germline CDR1 reads SGHVS; CDR2 reads FQNEAQ. V was clipped by 6 bases and J by 0 bases; unmatched bases: 4. CDR3 length: 14 residues. DNA of the CDR3: TGTGCCAGCAGGGACAGGGTCAGCTCCTACGAGCAGTACTTC. Translated, it gives CASRDRVSSYEQYF.

This sequence joins TRBV28 and TRBJ2-2, with 10 positions matching TRBD1. J was trimmed by 15 bases and V by 4 bases; bases with no gene match: 26. Germline lookup yields CDR1 MDHEN and CDR2 SYDVKM. The CDR3 consists of 19 residues. CDR3: CASSSHGYRDRGLFLLLFF. CDR3 nucleotide sequence: TGTGCCAGCAGTTCGCATGGATACAGGGACAGGGGCCTTTTTCTTCTATTGTTTTTT.

The V and J genes are TRBV5-1 and TRBJ1-4; D is possibly TRBD1 (5 bases). V lost 0 bases and J 6 bases, leaving 12 bases between the germline ends. This CDR3 has 15 residues. The V gene's germline CDR1 is SGHRS and CDR2 YFSETQ. CDR3 sequence reads: CASSLGGNGYEKLFF. The CDR3 coding sequence is TGCGCCAGCAGCTTGGGGGGGAATGGCTATGAAAAACTGTTTTTT.

The rearrangement uses TRBV7-9 and TRBJ2-3; D not certain. The germline V and J ends were trimmed by 1 base and 3 bases, with 5 bases remaining between them. The V gene's germline CDR1 is SEHNR and CDR2 FQNEAQ (reference sequence). The length of the CDR3 is 13 residues. The CDR3 sequence: CASSLEWTDTQYF. The CDR3 nucleotides read TGTGCCAGCAGCTTAGAATGGACAGATACGCAGTATTTT. The full variable domain, with the rest looked up from reference TRBV7-9 and TRBJ2-3, is DTGVSQNPRHKITKRGQNVTFRCDPISEHNRLYWYRQTLGQGPEFLTYFQNEAQLEKSRLLSDRFSAERPKGSFSTLEIQRTEQGDSAMYLCASSLEWTDTQYFGPGTRLTVL.

This rearrangement joins TRBV9 to TRBJ2-7; 8 bases are a match to TRBD1. V lost 0 bases and J lost 2; bases outside the gene matches: 1. The CDR3 consists of 14 residues. Germline CDR1 is SGDLS and CDR2 is YYNGEE. The CDR3 loop is CASSVGQGTYEQYF. CDR3 nucleotide sequence: TGTGCCAGCAGCGTAGGACAGGGGACCTACGAGCAGTACTTC.

Here the CDR3 DNA reads TGTGCCAGCTCGCCCGGACAGTCGTCCTACGAGCAGTACTTC. Translating it yields CASSPGQSSYEQYF. The V call is TRBV18, the J call TRBJ2-7; perhaps TRBD1 as D (6 bases). Per germline, CDR1 KGHSH and CDR2 LQKENI. V was clipped by 6 bases and J by 1 base, with 13 bases between them. There are 14 residues in the CDR3.